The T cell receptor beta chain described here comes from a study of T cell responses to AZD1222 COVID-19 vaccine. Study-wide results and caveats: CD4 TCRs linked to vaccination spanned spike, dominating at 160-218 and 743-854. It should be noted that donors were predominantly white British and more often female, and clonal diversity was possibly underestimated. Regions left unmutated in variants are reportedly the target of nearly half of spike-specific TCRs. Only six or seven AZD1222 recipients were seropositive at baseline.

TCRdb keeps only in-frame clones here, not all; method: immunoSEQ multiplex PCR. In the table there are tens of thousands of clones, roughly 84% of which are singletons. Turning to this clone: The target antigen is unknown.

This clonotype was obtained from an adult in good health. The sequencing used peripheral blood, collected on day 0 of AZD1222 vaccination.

The CDR3 loop is CASSPLRQGNTGELFF. The DNA for the CDR3 is TGTGCCAGCAGCCCCCTCCGACAGGGGAACACCGGGGAGCTGTTTTTT. V usage is TRBV7-9 and J usage is TRBJ2-2; 7 positions agree with TRBD1. With 5 bases clipped from V and 1 base from J, the junction kept 7 bases outside the gene matches. Germline V gene lookup returns CDR1 SEHNR and CDR2 FQNEAQ (reference sequence). The CDR3 sequence is 16 residues long.